This T cell receptor (beta chain) was retrieved from a study of control samples from healthy donors and cancer patients. The CDR3 is 14 amino acids. Germline V CDR1 and CDR2: LGHDT, YNNKEL (reference sequence). With 1 base removed from V and 1 base from J, the gap between germline ends came to 7 bases. This table comes from immunoSEQ multiplex PCR, and its TCRdb copy is limited to in-frame clones, with some not included. The sample lists more than 95,000 clones, more than 75% occurring once. Specimen: blood. The source of this sequence is an older woman in good health. The chain uses TRBV3-1 (or the pseudogene TRBV3-2) and TRBJ1-1, with D possibly being TRBD1 (6 bases). CDR3 DNA: TGTGCCAGCAGCCAAGGACAGGCGAACACTGAAGCTTTCTTT. Protein product: CASSQGQANTEAFF.